The clone carrying this TCR beta chain was seen repeatedly, ten times or more. The CDR3 totals 14 residues. Trimming at V came to 6 bases and at J to 15 bases, leaving 13 bases not matched to a gene. The record originates from a study of T cells after yellow fever vaccination. The TCR cDNA carried a universal primer site and UMIs from 5'RACE template switching. MiXCR, run by TCRdb on the 5' RACE reads, gives a single entry per CDR3 protein. In the table there are about 69,000 distinct CDR3 sequences, 5.5% to 7.5% of which are singletons. V and J are TRBV12-3 or TRBV12-4 and TRBJ2-3; 12 bases map to TRBD2. The sample consisted of CD4+ T cells sorted from PBMCs, taken around 15 days after the first yellow fever vaccination. This sequence originates from a man between 18 and 29 years old who received the YFV17D yellow fever vaccine. CDR3 nucleotides: TGTGCCAGCAGCCTGACTAGCGGGGGAGCTCCGCCCTATTTT. As protein: CASSLTSGGAPPYF.